This T cell receptor beta chain emerged from a study of blood T cell repertoires in COVID-19. Looked up from germline, CDR1 is MDHEN and CDR2 is SYDVKM. J gave up 7 bases and V 2 bases, and 13 bases lay outside the gene matches. The CDR3 is made up of 16 amino acids. Authors' methods: The authors estimated nucleated cell counts from reference gene primer amplification. Clones were sequenced by immunoSEQ multiplex PCR, and TCRdb holds only the in-frame ones, with some missing. The D gene and trimming were derived from the DNA, and the V and J assignments and clone size from that table. The sample yields about 170,000 clones, less than 80% seen once.

This sequence joins TRBV28 and TRBJ1-1; 7 bases fit TRBD1. This TCR came from a woman in her seventies in a cohort exposed to, infected with or recovered from COVID-19 (not recorded which). Sequenced input: PBMCs or T cells enriched from blood (not recorded which). CDR3 loop: CASSLRQGSRRGEAFF. CDR3 sequence (DNA): TGTGCCAGCAGTTTACGACAGGGATCTCGGCGAGGTGAAGCTTTCTTT.